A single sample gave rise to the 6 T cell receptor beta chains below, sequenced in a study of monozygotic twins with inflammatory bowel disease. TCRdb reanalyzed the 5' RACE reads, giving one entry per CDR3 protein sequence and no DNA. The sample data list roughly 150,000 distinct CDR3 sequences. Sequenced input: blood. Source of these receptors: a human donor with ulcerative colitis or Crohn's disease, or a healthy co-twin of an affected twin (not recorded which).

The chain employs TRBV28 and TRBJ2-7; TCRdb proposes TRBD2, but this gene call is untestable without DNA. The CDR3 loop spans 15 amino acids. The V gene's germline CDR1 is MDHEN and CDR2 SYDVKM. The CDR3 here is CASRFRRVGTYEQYF.

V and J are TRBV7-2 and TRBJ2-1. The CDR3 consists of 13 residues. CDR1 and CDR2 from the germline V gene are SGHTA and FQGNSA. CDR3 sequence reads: CASSSAVYNEQFF.

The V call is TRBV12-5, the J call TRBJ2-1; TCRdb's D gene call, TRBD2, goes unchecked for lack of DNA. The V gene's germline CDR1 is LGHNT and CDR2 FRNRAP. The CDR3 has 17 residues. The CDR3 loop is CASGLKILAGGLNEQFF.

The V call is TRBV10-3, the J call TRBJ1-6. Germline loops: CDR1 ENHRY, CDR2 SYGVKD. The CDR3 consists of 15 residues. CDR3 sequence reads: CAISGGQPDNSPLHF.

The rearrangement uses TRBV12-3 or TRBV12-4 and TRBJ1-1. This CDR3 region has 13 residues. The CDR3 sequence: CASSLWMYTEAFF.

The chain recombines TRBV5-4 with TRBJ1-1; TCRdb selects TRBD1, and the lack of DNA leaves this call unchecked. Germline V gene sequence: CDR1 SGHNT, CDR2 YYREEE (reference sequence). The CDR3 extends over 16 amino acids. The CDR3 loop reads CASSLARTSLNTEAFF. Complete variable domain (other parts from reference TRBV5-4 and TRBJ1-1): ETGVTQSPTHLIKTRGQQVTLRCSSQSGHNTVSWYQQALGQGPQFIFQYYREEENGRGNFPPRFSGLQFPNYSSELNVNALELDDSALYLCASSLARTSLNTEAFFGQGTRLTVV.